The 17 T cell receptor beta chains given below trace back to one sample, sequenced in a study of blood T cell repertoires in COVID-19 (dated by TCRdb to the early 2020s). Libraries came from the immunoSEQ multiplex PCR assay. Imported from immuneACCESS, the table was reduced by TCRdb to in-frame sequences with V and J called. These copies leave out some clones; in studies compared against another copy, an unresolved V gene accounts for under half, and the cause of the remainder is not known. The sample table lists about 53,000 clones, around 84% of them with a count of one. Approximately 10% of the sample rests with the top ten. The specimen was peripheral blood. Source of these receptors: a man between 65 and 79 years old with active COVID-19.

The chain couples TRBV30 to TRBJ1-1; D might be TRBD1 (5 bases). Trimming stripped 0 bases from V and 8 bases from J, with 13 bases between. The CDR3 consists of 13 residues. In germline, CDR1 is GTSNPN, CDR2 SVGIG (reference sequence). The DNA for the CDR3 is TGTGCCTGGAGTGTTGGCAGGGTTGGGGAAGCTTTCTTT. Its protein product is CAWSVGRVGEAFF.

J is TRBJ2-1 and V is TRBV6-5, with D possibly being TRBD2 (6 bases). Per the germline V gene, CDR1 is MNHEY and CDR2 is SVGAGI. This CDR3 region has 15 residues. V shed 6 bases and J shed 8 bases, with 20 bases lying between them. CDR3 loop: CASSSLLLARDEQFF. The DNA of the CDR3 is TGTGCCAGCAGCTCCTTGTTGCTAGCGCGGGATGAGCAGTTCTTC.

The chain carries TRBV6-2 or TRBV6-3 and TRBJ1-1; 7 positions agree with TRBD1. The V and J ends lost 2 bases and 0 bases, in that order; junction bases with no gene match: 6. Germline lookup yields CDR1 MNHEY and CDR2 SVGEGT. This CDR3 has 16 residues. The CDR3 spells CASSYARGQLNTEAFF. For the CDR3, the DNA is TGTGCCAGCAGTTACGCGAGGGGACAGCTGAACACTGAAGCTTTCTTT.

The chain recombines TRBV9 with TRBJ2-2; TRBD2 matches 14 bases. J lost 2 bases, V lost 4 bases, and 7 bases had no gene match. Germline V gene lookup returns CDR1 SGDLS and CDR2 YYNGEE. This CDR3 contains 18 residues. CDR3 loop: CASSPQGLAGANTGELFF. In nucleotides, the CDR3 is TGTGCCAGCAGCCCACAGGGACTAGCGGGGGCTAACACCGGGGAGCTGTTTTTT.

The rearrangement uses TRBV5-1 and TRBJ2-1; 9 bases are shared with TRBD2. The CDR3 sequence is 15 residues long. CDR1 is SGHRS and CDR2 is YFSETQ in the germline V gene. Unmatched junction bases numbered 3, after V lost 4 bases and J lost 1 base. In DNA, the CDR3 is TGCGCCAGCAGCAGAGCGGGGGGATCCTACAATGAGCAGTTCTTC. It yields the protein CASSRAGGSYNEQFF.

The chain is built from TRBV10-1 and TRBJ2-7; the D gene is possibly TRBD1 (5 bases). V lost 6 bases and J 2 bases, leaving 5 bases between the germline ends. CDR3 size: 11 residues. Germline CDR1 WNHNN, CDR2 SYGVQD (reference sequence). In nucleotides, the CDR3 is TGCGCCAGCAGGGGGCCCTACGAGCAGTACTTC. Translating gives CASRGPYEQYF.

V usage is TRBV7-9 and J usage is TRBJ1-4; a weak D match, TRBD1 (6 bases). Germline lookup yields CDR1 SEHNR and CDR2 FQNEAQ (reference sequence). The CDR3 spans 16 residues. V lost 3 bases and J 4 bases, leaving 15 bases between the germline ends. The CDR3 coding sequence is TGTGCCAGCAGCTTGGGGACACACTATAGTAATGAAAAACTGTTTTTT. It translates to CASSLGTHYSNEKLFF.

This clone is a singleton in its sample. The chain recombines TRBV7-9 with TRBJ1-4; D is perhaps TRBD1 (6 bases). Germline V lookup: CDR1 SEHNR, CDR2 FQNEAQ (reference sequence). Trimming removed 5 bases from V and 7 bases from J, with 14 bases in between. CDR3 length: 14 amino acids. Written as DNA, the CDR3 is TGTGCCAGCAGCCACGATCAGACAGGTGAAAAACTGTTTTTT. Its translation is CASSHDQTGEKLFF.

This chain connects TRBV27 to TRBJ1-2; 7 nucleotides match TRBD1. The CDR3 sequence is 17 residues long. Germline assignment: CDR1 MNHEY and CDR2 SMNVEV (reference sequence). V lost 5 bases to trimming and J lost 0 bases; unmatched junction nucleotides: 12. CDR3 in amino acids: CASSPEDRSTANYGYTF. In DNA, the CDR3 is TGTGCCAGCAGTCCTGAGGACAGGTCTACGGCTAACTATGGCTACACCTTC.

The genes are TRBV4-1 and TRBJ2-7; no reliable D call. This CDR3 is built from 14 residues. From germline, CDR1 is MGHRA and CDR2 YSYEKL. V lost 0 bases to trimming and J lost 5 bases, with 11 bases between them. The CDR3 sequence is CASSQDQSRDEQYF. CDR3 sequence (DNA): TGCGCCAGCAGCCAAGATCAAAGCCGGGACGAGCAGTACTTC.

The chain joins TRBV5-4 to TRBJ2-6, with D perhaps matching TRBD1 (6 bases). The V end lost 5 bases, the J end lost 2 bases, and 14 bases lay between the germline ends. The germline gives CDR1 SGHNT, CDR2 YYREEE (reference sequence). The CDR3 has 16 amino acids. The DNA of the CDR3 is TGTGCCAGCAGTTATATACAGGGAACTGGGGCCAACGTCCTGACTTTC. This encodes CASSYIQGTGANVLTF.

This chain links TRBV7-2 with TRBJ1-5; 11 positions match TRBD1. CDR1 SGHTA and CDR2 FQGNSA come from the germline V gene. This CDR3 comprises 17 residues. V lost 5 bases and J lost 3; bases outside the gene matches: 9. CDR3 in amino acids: CASSADRGRGNNQPQHF. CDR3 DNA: TGTGCCAGCAGCGCGGACAGGGGGCGGGGGAACAATCAGCCCCAGCATTTT.

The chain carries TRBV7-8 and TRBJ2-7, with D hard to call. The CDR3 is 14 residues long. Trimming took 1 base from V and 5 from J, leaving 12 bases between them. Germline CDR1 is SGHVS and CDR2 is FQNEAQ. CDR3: CASSLGGAPHEQYF. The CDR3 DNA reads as TGTGCCAGCAGCTTAGGCGGAGCACCCCACGAGCAGTACTTC.

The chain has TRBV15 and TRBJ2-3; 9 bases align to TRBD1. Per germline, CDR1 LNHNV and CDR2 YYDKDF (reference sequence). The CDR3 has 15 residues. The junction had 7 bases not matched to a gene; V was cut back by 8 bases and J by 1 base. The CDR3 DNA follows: TGTGCCACCGGAGACCGGACAGGGGGCACAGATACGCAGTATTTT. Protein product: CATGDRTGGTDTQYF. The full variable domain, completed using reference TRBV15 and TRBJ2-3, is DAMVIQNPRYQVTQFGKPVTLSCSQTLNHNVMYWYQQKSSQAPKLLFHYYDKDFNNEADTPDNFQSRRPNTSFCFLDIRSPGLGDTAMYLCATGDRTGGTDTQYFGPGTRLTVL.

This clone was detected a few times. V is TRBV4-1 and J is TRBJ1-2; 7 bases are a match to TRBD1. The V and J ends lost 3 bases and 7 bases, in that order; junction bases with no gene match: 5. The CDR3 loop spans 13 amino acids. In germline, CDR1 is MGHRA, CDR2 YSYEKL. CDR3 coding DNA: TGCGCCAGCAGCCACATTGCAGGGGGTGGCTACACCTTC. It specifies CASSHIAGGGYTF.

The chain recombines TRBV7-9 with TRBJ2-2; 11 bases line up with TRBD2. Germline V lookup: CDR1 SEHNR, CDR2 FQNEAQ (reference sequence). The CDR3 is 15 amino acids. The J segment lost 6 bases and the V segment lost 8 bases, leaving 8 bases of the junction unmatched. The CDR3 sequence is CASETSGASPGELFF. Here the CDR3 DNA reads TGTGCCAGCGAGACTAGCGGGGCCTCCCCCGGGGAGCTGTTTTTT.

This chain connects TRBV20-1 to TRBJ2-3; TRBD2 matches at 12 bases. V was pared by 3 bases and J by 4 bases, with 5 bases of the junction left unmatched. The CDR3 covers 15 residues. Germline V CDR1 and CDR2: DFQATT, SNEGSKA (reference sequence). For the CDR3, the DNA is TGCAGTGCTAGTGGGTCTAGCGGGGGGGCAGATACGCAGTATTTT. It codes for CSASGSSGGADTQYF.